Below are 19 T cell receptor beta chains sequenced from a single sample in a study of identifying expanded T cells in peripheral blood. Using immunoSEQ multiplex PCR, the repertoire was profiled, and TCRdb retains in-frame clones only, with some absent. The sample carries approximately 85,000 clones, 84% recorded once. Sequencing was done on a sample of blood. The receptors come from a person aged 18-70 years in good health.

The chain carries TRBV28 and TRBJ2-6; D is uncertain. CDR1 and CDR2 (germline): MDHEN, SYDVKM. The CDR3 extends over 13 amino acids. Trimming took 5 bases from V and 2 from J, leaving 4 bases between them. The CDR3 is CASSLTGANVLTF. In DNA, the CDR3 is TGTGCCAGCAGTCTAACTGGGGCCAACGTCCTGACTTTC. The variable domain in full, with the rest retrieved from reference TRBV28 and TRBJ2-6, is DVKVTQSSRYLVKRTGEKVFLECVQDMDHENMFWYRQDPGLGLRLIYFSYDVKMKEKGDIPEGYSVSREKKERFSLILESASTNQTSMYLCASSLTGANVLTFGAGSRLTVL.

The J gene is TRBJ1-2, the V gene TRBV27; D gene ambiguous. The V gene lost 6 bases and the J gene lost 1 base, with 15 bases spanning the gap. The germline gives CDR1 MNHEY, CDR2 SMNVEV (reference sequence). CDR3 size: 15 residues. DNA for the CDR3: TGTGCCAGCAGCAGAGACAATCGGATTAACTATGGCTACACCTTC. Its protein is CASSRDNRINYGYTF.

CDR3 DNA: TGTGCCAGCAACGAAGACCTCAATCAGCCCCAGCATTTT. The encoded protein is CASNEDLNQPQHF. This sequence joins TRBV2 and TRBJ1-5; D is unresolved. The V and J ends lost 7 bases and 3 bases respectively, with 10 bases between them. CDR3 length: 13 residues. Germline CDR1 reads SNHLY; CDR2 reads FYNNEI.

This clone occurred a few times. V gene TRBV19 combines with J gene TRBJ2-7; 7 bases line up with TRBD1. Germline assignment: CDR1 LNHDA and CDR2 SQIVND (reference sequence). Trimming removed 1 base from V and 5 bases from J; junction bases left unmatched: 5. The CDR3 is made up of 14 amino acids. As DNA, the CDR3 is TGTGCCAGTAGTATAGCGACAGGGACCCACGAGCAGTACTTC. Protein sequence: CASSIATGTHEQYF. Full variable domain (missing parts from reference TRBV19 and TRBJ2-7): DGGITQSPKYLFRKEGQNVTLSCEQNLNHDAMYWYRQDPGQGLRLIYYSQIVNDFQKGDIAEGYSVSREKKESFPLTVTSAQKNPTAFYLCASSIATGTHEQYFGPGTRLTVT.

Written as DNA, the CDR3 is TGTGCCTGGAGTGTACTGGGGGCTAGGGAGACCCAGTACTTC. Its translation: CAWSVLGARETQYF. The V call is TRBV30, the J call TRBJ2-5; the D gene is possibly TRBD1 (6 bases). Germline assignment: CDR1 GTSNPN and CDR2 SVGIG (reference sequence). Trimming pared 0 bases from V and 5 bases from J, leaving 13 bases between. This CDR3 contains 14 residues.

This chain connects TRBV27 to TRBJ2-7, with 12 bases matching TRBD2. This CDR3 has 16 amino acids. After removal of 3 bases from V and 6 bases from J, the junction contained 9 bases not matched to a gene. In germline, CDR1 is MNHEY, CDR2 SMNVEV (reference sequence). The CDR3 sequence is CASSLDPSGRASEQYF. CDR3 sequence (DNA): TGTGCCAGCAGTTTGGATCCTAGCGGGAGGGCCAGCGAGCAGTACTTC.

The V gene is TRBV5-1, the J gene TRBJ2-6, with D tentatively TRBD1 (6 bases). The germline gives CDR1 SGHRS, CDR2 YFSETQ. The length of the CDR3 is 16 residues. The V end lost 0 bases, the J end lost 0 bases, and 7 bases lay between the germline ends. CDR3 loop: CASSLEGVSGANVLTF. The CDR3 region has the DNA TGCGCCAGCAGCTTGGAGGGGGTCTCTGGGGCCAACGTCCTGACTTTC.

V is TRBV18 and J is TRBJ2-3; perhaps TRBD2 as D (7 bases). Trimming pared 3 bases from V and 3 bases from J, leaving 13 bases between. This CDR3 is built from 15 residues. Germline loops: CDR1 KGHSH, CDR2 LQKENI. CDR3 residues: CASSPTQGGTDTQYF. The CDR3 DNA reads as TGTGCCAGCTCACCTACACAGGGAGGGACAGATACGCAGTATTTT. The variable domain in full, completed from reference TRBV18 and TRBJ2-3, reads NAGVMQNPRHLVRRRGQEARLRCSPMKGHSHVYWYRQLPEEGLKFMVYLQKENIIDESGMPKERFSAEFPKEGPSILRIQQVVRGDSAAYFCASSPTQGGTDTQYFGPGTRLTVL.

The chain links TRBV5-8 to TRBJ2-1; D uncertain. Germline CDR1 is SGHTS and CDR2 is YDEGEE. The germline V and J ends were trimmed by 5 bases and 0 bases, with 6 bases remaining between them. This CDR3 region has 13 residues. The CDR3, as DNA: TGTGCCAGCAGAAAGGACTCCTACAATGAGCAGTTCTTC. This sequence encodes CASRKDSYNEQFF.

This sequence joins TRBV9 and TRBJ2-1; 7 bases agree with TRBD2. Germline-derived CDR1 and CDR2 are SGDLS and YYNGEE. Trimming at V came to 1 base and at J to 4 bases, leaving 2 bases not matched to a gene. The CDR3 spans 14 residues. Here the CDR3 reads CASSVREVYNEQFF. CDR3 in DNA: TGTGCCAGCAGCGTACGGGAGGTTTACAATGAGCAGTTCTTC.

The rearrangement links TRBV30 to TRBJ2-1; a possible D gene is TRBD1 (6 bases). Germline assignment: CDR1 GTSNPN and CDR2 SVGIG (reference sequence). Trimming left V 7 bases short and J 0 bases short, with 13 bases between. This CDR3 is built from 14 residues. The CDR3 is CASLAGVSYNEQFF. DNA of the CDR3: TGTGCCTCTCTGGCAGGGGTCTCCTACAATGAGCAGTTCTTC.

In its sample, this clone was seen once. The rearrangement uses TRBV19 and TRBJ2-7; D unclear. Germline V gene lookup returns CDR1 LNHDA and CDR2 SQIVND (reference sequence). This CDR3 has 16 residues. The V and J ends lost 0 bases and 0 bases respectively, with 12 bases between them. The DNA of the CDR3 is TGTGCCAGTAGTATAGACAGGACGCCAAGCTCCTACGAGCAGTACTTC. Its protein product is CASSIDRTPSSYEQYF.

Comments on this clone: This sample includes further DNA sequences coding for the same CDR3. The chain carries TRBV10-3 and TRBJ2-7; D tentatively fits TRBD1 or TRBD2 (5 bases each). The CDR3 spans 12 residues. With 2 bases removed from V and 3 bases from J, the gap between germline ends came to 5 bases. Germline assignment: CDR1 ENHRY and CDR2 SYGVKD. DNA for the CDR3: TGTGCCATCAGTGAGGGGGGCTACGAGCAGTACTTC. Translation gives CAISEGGYEQYF.

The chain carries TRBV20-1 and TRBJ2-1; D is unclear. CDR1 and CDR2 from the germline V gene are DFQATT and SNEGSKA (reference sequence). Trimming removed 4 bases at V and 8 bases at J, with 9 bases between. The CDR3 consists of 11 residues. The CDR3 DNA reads TGCAGTGCTACGATTTTCGATGAGCAGTTCTTC. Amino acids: CSATIFDEQFF.

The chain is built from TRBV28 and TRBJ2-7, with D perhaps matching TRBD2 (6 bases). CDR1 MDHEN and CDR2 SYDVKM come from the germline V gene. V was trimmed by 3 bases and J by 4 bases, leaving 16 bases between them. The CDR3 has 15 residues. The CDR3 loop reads CASSFERGKSYEQYF. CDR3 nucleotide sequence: TGTGCCAGCAGTTTTGAACGGGGGAAGTCGTACGAGCAGTACTTC.

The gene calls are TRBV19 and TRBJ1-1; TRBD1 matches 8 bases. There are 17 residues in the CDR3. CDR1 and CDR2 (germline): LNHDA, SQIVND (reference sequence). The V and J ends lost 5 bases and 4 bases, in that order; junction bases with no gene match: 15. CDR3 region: CASSPVGQGEITTEAFF. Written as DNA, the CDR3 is TGTGCCAGTAGTCCCGTCGGACAGGGTGAGATTACCACTGAAGCTTTCTTT. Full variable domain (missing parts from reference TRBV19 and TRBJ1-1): DGGITQSPKYLFRKEGQNVTLSCEQNLNHDAMYWYRQDPGQGLRLIYYSQIVNDFQKGDIAEGYSVSREKKESFPLTVTSAQKNPTAFYLCASSPVGQGEITTEAFFGQGTRLTVV.

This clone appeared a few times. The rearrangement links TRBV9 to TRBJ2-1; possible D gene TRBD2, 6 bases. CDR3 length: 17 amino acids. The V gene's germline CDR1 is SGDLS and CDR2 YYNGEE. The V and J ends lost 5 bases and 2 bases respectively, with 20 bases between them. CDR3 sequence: CASSPRDLYDAYNEQFF. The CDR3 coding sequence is TGTGCCAGCAGTCCGCGGGATCTTTACGACGCCTACAATGAGCAGTTCTTC.

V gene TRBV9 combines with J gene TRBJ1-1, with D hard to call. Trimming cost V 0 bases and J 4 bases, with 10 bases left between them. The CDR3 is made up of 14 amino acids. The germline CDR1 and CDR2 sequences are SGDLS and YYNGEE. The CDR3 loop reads CASSVEGGPTEAFF. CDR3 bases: TGTGCCAGCAGCGTAGAAGGAGGACCCACTGAAGCTTTCTTT.

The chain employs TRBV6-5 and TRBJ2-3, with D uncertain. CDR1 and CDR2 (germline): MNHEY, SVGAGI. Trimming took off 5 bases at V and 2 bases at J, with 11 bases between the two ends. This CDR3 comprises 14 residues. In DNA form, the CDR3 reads TGTGCCAGCAGTCGAGAAGGGTACACAGATACGCAGTATTTT. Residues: CASSREGYTDTQYF.